This T cell receptor beta chain was sequenced for a study of beta chain features in type 1 diabetes. Purity exceeded 98% in all sorted populations. Study outcomes and limitations: Shorter TCRB CDR3s, moderately but significantly so, were found in Type 1 diabetes patients in all four CD4+ subsets. Fewer insertions but more deletions were seen at VDJ junctions in type 1 diabetes patients.

Reverse transcription of all isolated RNA meant that expressed TCRB transcripts were sequenced. Libraries were prepared by immunoSEQ multiplex PCR; TCRdb keeps only in-frame clonotypes and omits some of them. This sample has roughly 250,000 clones; roughly 20% occur once, and the top ten carry 0.028%. Comments on this clone: The antigen is not known.

The CDR3 is 15 residues long. V lost 6 bases to trimming and J lost 1 base, with 13 bases between them. Germline V gene lookup returns CDR1 SEHNR and CDR2 FQNEAQ (reference sequence). The TCR comes from a woman in her forties with type 1 diabetes. The chain combines TRBV7-9 with TRBJ1-3; D uncertain. The sample taken for sequencing was naive CD4+ T cells from blood. For the CDR3, the DNA is TGTGCCAGCAGTGGAGACTCCTTTTCTGGAAACACCATATATTTT. Translation gives CASSGDSFSGNTIYF. Variable domain in full (rest from reference TRBV7-9 and TRBJ1-3): DTGVSQNPRHKITKRGQNVTFRCDPISEHNRLYWYRQTLGQGPEFLTYFQNEAQLEKSRLLSDRFSAERPKGSFSTLEIQRTEQGDSAMYLCASSGDSFSGNTIYFGEGSWLTVV.